The 24 T cell receptor beta chains given below trace back to one sample, sequenced in a study of T cell responses to AZD1222 COVID-19 vaccine. The method was immunoSEQ multiplex PCR; TCRdb's version includes in-frame clones alone and lacks a portion of them. Of 100,000 to 150,000 clones listed, around 89% are singletons. The material was peripheral blood, obtained 28 days after the second AZD1222 dose. These receptor sequences come from an adult who received the AZD1222 COVID-19 vaccine.

This clone was detected only a few times. The chain recombines TRBV5-6 with TRBJ1-2, with 9 bases aligning to TRBD1. Germline assignment: CDR1 SGHDT and CDR2 YYEEEE. CDR3 length equals 15 residues. Losses at the gene ends were 3 bases for V and 4 bases for J; bases not matched to a gene: 7. The CDR3: CASSWDRDTGYGYTF. CDR3 bases: TGTGCCAGCAGCTGGGACAGGGACACCGGCTATGGCTACACCTTC.

The chain uses TRBV2 and TRBJ1-2; D is uncertain. There are 11 residues in the CDR3. From germline, CDR1 is SNHLY and CDR2 FYNNEI. V shed 4 bases and J shed 8 bases, with 8 bases lying between them. CDR3 in amino acids: CASSATEGYTF. Written as DNA, the CDR3 is TGTGCCAGCAGTGCTACAGAAGGCTACACCTTC.

The chain joins TRBV29-1 to TRBJ2-7; D uncertain. The CDR3 spans 13 residues. V was pared by 7 bases and J by 2 bases, with 15 bases between. The germline V gene has CDR1 SQVTM and CDR2 ANQGSEA. The CDR3 region has the DNA TGCAGCGCATTGGACCCAACCACCTACGAGCAGTACTTC. It specifies CSALDPTTYEQYF.

The J gene is TRBJ1-4, the V gene TRBV6-5; 9 positions match TRBD1. The CDR3 totals 15 residues. Trimming removed 10 bases from V and 10 bases from J; junction bases left unmatched: 16. In germline, CDR1 is MNHEY, CDR2 SVGAGI. The CDR3 loop is CATQTPTGGHGKLFF. The DNA for the CDR3 is TGTGCCACCCAGACCCCGACAGGGGGTCACGGAAAACTGTTTTTT.

This chain joins TRBV9 and TRBJ2-5; 11 bases line up with TRBD2. The junction had 6 bases not matched to a gene; V was cut back by 0 bases and J by 2 bases. This CDR3 region has 17 residues. Germline V gene sequence: CDR1 SGDLS, CDR2 YYNGEE. CDR3 region: CASSVGSSGGSQETQYF. The CDR3 region has the DNA TGTGCCAGCAGCGTAGGGTCTAGCGGGGGGTCGCAAGAGACCCAGTACTTC.

The CDR3 region is CASSSTGYEQYF. The CDR3, as DNA: TGTGCCAGCAGTTCAACGGGGTACGAGCAGTACTTC. This rearrangement joins TRBV12-3 or TRBV12-4 to TRBJ2-7; tentatively, D is TRBD2 (5 bases). The CDR3 length is 12 residues. V lost 4 bases and J lost 4, with 8 bases in between.

The sample holds many counts of this clone. V usage is TRBV4-2 and J usage is TRBJ1-1, with unresolved D. Looked up from germline, CDR1 is LGHNA and CDR2 is YNFKEQ. Trimming took off 2 bases at V and 6 bases at J, with 13 bases between the two ends. The CDR3 has 14 amino acids. DNA for the CDR3: TGTGCCAGCAGCCAATTCACCCAGGAATCTGAAGCTTTCTTT. It codes for CASSQFTQESEAFF.

This clone has a handful of counts. The V gene is TRBV7-2, the J gene TRBJ2-7; D is uncertain. The CDR3 covers 13 residues. Germline CDR1 is SGHTA and CDR2 is FQGNSA. V shed 5 bases and J shed 2 bases, with 10 bases lying between them. The CDR3 region is CASSKVETYEQYF. The CDR3, as DNA: TGTGCCAGCAGCAAGGTGGAAACCTACGAGCAGTACTTC.

V is TRBV7-8 and J is TRBJ2-1; TRBD2 matches 13 bases. The CDR3 runs to 16 residues. Germline CDR1 SGHVS, CDR2 FQNEAQ. V lost 5 bases, J lost 8 bases, and 9 bases stayed unmatched. DNA for the CDR3: TGTGCCAGCAGCACCCGAGGACTAGCGGGGGAGGATGAGCAGTTCTTC. It yields the protein CASSTRGLAGEDEQFF.

The chain combines TRBV10-3 with TRBJ1-2, with 7 bases aligning to TRBD1. CDR1 and CDR2 (germline): ENHRY, SYGVKD. The CDR3 extends over 15 amino acids. V shed 3 bases and J 8 bases; nucleotides not matched to a gene: 12. CDR3 sequence reads: CAISDGPKQGHGYTF. The DNA of the CDR3 is TGTGCCATCAGTGATGGCCCGAAACAGGGGCACGGCTACACCTTC.

The chain uses TRBV12-5 and TRBJ1-6; D might be TRBD1 (6 bases). Trimming stripped 9 bases from V and 10 bases from J, with 16 bases between. The CDR3 is 13 residues long. CDR1 and CDR2 (germline): LGHNT, FRNRAP. Here the CDR3 reads CASGDTPDSPLHF. CDR3 nucleotides: TGTGCTAGCGGGGACACCCCGGACTCACCCCTCCACTTT. The whole variable domain, filled in from reference TRBV12-5 and TRBJ1-6, reads DARVTQTPRHKVTEMGQEVTMRCQPILGHNTVFWYRQTMMQGLELLAYFRNRAPLDDSGMPKDRFSAEMPDATLATLKIQPSEPRDSAVYFCASGDTPDSPLHFGNGTRLTVT.

The chain uses TRBV5-1 and TRBJ1-5; TRBD1 matches 7 bases. The CDR3 covers 18 residues. CDR1 is SGHRS and CDR2 is YFSETQ in the germline V gene. V was clipped by 2 bases and J by 4 bases; unmatched bases: 15. The CDR3 DNA follows: TGCGCCAGCAGCTTCAGAAGTACAGGGGCCATAAGAAATCAGCCCCAGCATTTT. Residues: CASSFRSTGAIRNQPQHF. The whole variable domain, remainder taken from reference TRBV5-1 and TRBJ1-5, is KAGVTQTPRYLIKTRGQQVTLSCSPISGHRSVSWYQQTPGQGLQFLFEYFSETQRNKGNFPGRFSGRQFSNSRSEMNVSTLELGDSALYLCASSFRSTGAIRNQPQHFGDGTRLSIL.

This clone was recorded a few times. The chain's CDR3 is CASSPSGPSGSHEQYF. CDR3 in DNA: TGTGCCAGCAGCCCAAGCGGTCCCAGCGGGAGTCACGAGCAGTACTTC. The V and J genes are TRBV7-2 and TRBJ2-7, with 8 bases aligning to TRBD2. The CDR3 totals 16 residues. Germline values: CDR1 SGHTA, CDR2 FQGNSA. Trimming at V came to 5 bases and at J to 5 bases, leaving 14 bases not matched to a gene.

The chain joins TRBV3-1 (or the pseudogene TRBV3-2) to TRBJ2-3, with 12 bases fitting TRBD2. Losses at the gene ends were 3 bases for V and 6 bases for J; bases not matched to a gene: 10. CDR1 and CDR2 (germline): LGHDT, YNNKEL (reference sequence). The CDR3 runs 17 residues. The CDR3 bases are TGTGCCAGCAGCCAGCCCCGGACTAGCGGGAATTCGGATACGCAGTATTTT. Translated, it gives CASSQPRTSGNSDTQYF.

V is TRBV28 and J is TRBJ1-5; unclear D gene. Trimming cost V 8 bases and J 5 bases, with 19 bases left between them. The CDR3 is made up of 15 amino acids. From germline, CDR1 is MDHEN and CDR2 SYDVKM. For the CDR3, the DNA is TGTGCCAGCCACCCTTCTCGGCGTACCGATCAGCCCCAGCATTTT. Protein product: CASHPSRRTDQPQHF.

V and J are TRBV28 and TRBJ2-7; 8 bases line up with TRBD1. The CDR3 spans 12 residues. The junction had 5 bases not matched to a gene; V was cut back by 7 bases and J by 6 bases. Per germline, CDR1 MDHEN and CDR2 SYDVKM. CDR3 protein: CASKTGVSEQYF. The CDR3 bases are TGTGCCAGCAAGACAGGGGTCTCCGAGCAGTACTTC.

About this clone itself: This specimen includes other DNA sequences encoding the same CDR3. The V call is TRBV6-5, the J call TRBJ2-1, with 7 bases matching TRBD1. Germline trimming cut 2 bases from V and 2 bases from J; bases unmatched to any gene: 0. This CDR3 spans 14 amino acids. Germline loops: CDR1 MNHEY, CDR2 SVGAGI. The DNA of the CDR3 is TGTGCCAGCAGTTACAGGGGGCCCTACAATGAGCAGTTCTTC. Amino acids: CASSYRGPYNEQFF.

A word on this clone: A read error may produce the germline difference seen at one junction end. The V call is TRBV29-1, the J call TRBJ2-7; perhaps TRBD2 as D (5 bases). CDR1 and CDR2 (germline): SQVTM, ANQGSEA. The CDR3 runs to 12 residues. Here the CDR3 reads CSVTGNSHEQYF. CDR3 nucleotide sequence: TGCAGCGTGACCGGGAACTCCCACGAGCAGTACTTC.

V usage is TRBV10-2 and J usage is TRBJ2-5, with 10 bases that match TRBD2. This CDR3 comprises 16 residues. The germline gives CDR1 WSHSY, CDR2 SAAADI. V lost 2 bases, J lost 4 bases, and 7 bases stayed unmatched. The CDR3 nucleotides are TGCGCCAGCAGTGAGGGTAGCGGGGGGCGTTTAGAGACCCAGTACTTC. Translation: CASSEGSGGRLETQYF.

The V and J genes are TRBV12-5 and TRBJ1-6, with 11 bases aligning to TRBD1. The V gene's germline CDR1 is LGHNT and CDR2 FRNRAP. The trim removed 6 bases at V and 9 bases at J, leaving 4 bases unmatched. This CDR3 has 14 residues. DNA for the CDR3: TGTGCTAGTGGGCCTGGGACAGGGGGTTCACCCCTCCACTTT. It encodes CASGPGTGGSPLHF. The variable domain in full, with the rest retrieved from reference TRBV12-5 and TRBJ1-6, is DARVTQTPRHKVTEMGQEVTMRCQPILGHNTVFWYRQTMMQGLELLAYFRNRAPLDDSGMPKDRFSAEMPDATLATLKIQPSEPRDSAVYFCASGPGTGGSPLHFGNGTRLTVT.

This chain connects TRBV5-1 to TRBJ1-2; D perhaps matches TRBD1 (6 bases). The CDR3 totals 14 residues. Trimming cost V 4 bases and J 1 base, with 11 bases left between them. CDR1 and CDR2 (germline): SGHRS, YFSETQ. As DNA, the CDR3 is TGCGCCAGCAGCGCCAGGACAGTTAACTATGGCTACACCTTC. Its translation is CASSARTVNYGYTF.

This chain joins TRBV28 and TRBJ1-4; 8 bases are a match to TRBD1. The CDR3 spans 16 residues. Germline V CDR1 and CDR2: MDHEN, SYDVKM. The ends lost 5 bases at V and 10 bases at J; junction bases unmatched: 15. In DNA, the CDR3 is TGTGCCAGCAGTCCCGATCAGGGGGCGGGGTATGGAAAACTGTTTTTT. This codes for CASSPDQGAGYGKLFF.

The V gene is TRBV19, the J gene TRBJ2-7, with D possibly being TRBD2 (5 bases). The CDR3 runs to 14 residues. CDR1 is LNHDA, CDR2 SQIVND, per germline (reference sequence). Trimming removed 5 bases from V and 0 bases from J, with 11 bases in between. CDR3 in DNA: TGTGCCAGTAGTCAGCGACTAAGCTCCTACGAGCAGTACTTC. This codes for CASSQRLSSYEQYF.

The V and J genes are TRBV2 and TRBJ1-3; possible D gene TRBD1, 5 bases. V was pared by 4 bases and J by 0 bases, with 16 bases between. The CDR3 consists of 17 residues. Germline V gene lookup returns CDR1 SNHLY and CDR2 FYNNEI. The CDR3 DNA follows: TGTGCCAGCAGTGTTCTCTCCAGGGCAAACTCTGGAAACACCATATATTTT. Protein: CASSVLSRANSGNTIYF. The full variable domain, with the rest looked up from reference TRBV2 and TRBJ1-3, is EPEVTQTPSHQVTQMGQEVILRCVPISNHLYFYWYRQILGQKVEFLVSFYNNEISEKSEIFDDQFSVERPDGSNFTLKIRSTKLEDSAMYFCASSVLSRANSGNTIYFGEGSWLTVV.